Reported below is one TCR beta chain. What it binds is not known. Treatment here: 15 to 20 received Ad26.COV2.S at low or high dose, single or two shots; about 5 received placebo; per-sample allocation not given. The study sampled participants on day 63 after the first vaccine or placebo injection. The administered vaccine (an Ad26 vector) expressed Wuhan-strain SARS-CoV-2 spike. This table comes from immunoSEQ multiplex PCR, and its TCRdb copy is limited to in-frame clones, with some not included. The table shows some 240,000 clones, with roughly 85% occurring only once. The CDR3 is 15 amino acids. V was clipped by 7 bases and J by 5 bases; unmatched bases: 10. CDR1 MNHNY and CDR2 SVGAGI come from the germline V gene (reference sequence). The record originates from a study of Ad26.COV2.S vaccination and SARS-CoV-2 variants. About the research overall: Recipients of Ad26.COV2.S got it intramuscularly, once or twice 56 days apart. General study findings and limits: Measurement of non-spike TCR breadth gave similar results in vaccine and placebo recipients. Post-vaccination breadth of spike-specific CD8+ and CD4+ T cell responses was reportedly substantial.

The clonotype comes from a person aged 18-65 years who received the Ad26.COV2.S COVID-19 vaccine or a placebo. The sequenced sample was peripheral blood, obtained in a trial of Ad26.COV2.S vaccine versus placebo. The chain joins TRBV6-6 to TRBJ1-2; TRBD1 agrees at 10 bases. CDR3 in DNA: TGTGCCAGCAACCAACCCGGGACAGGGGTTTATGGCTACACCTTC. It is translated as CASNQPGTGVYGYTF.